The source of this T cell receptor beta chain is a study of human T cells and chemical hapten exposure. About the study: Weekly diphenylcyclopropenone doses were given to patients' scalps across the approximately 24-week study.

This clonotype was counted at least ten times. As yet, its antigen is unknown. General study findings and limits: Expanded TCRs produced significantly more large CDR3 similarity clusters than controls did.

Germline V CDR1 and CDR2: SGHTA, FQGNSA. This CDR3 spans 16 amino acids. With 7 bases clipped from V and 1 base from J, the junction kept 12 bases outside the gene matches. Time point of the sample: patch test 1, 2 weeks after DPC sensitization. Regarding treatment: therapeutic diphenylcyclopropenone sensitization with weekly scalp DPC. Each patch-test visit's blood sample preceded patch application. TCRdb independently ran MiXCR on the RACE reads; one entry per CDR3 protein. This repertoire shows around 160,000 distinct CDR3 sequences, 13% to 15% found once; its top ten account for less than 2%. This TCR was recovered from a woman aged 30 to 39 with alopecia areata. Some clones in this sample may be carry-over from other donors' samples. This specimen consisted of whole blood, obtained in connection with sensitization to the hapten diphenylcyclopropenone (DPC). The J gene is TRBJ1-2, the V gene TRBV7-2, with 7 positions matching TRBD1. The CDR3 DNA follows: TGTGCCAGCACCCCCCGACAGGGCCTTTTTAACTATGGCTACACCTTC. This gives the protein CASTPRQGLFNYGYTF.